Each of the 18 T cell receptor beta chains below was sequenced from the same sample in a study of T cell changes during pregnancy in multiple sclerosis. The assay was immunoSEQ multiplex PCR, and TCRdb's table has in-frame clones only and misses some. The sample shows approximately 60,000 clones, about 92% of them seen only once. Material: CD4+ T cells from peripheral blood mononuclear cells, obtained in the second trimester of pregnancy. The receptors shown here come from a female donor with multiple sclerosis, enrolled in a pregnancy study.

Here the CDR3 reads CASSYRDRGYGVGKLFF. In nucleotides, the CDR3 is TGTGCCAGCAGCTACCGGGACAGGGGGTATGGGGTCGGAAAACTGTTTTTT. This chain joins TRBV5-4 and TRBJ1-4; 11 nucleotides agree with TRBD1. This CDR3 spans 17 amino acids. The V segment lost 3 bases and the J segment 10 bases; nucleotides outside the gene matches: 14. CDR1 and CDR2 (germline): SGHNT, YYREEE (reference sequence).

CDR3 sequence: CASSQDLRESYGYTF. The CDR3 nucleotides are TGCGCCAGCAGCCAAGATTTGAGGGAGTCCTATGGCTACACCTTC. This chain links TRBV4-1 with TRBJ1-2, with D hard to call. V gave up 0 bases and J gave up 4 bases, with 12 bases separating them. The germline V gene has CDR1 MGHRA and CDR2 YSYEKL. This CDR3 is 15 amino acids long.

The chain's CDR3 is CAISGPGMNTEAFF. The CDR3 DNA follows: TGTGCCATCAGTGGACCAGGGATGAACACTGAAGCTTTCTTT. The chain joins TRBV10-3 to TRBJ1-1, with D maybe TRBD1 (5 bases). Germline CDR1 ENHRY, CDR2 SYGVKD. V was clipped by 4 bases and J by 0 bases, with 9 bases between them. This CDR3 region has 14 residues.

The chain employs TRBV4-2 and TRBJ2-1; no clear D gene. There are 12 residues in the CDR3. Trimming stripped 4 bases from V and 10 bases from J, with 11 bases between. The germline CDR1 and CDR2 sequences are LGHNA and YNFKEQ. CDR3 sequence reads: CASSLPRSEQFF. The CDR3 DNA reads TGTGCCAGCAGCCTCCCTAGGAGCGAGCAGTTCTTC.

The gene calls are TRBV5-1 and TRBJ1-3; TRBD1 might be the D (5 bases). The V and J ends lost 3 bases and 1 base respectively, with 14 bases between them. This CDR3 is built from 16 residues. From germline, CDR1 is SGHRS and CDR2 YFSETQ. CDR3 protein: CASSSRGGGSGNTIYF. Here the CDR3 DNA reads TGCGCCAGCAGCTCCCGCGGGGGGGGATCTGGAAACACCATATATTTT.

V gene TRBV7-6 combines with J gene TRBJ2-2; a possible D gene is TRBD1 (6 bases). The V and J ends lost 5 bases and 5 bases respectively, with 15 bases between them. Germline loops: CDR1 SGHVS, CDR2 FNYEAQ. This CDR3 contains 15 residues. The CDR3 DNA sequence: TGTGCCAGCAGCCCAGGGCCAGGGGAAACCGGGGAGCTGTTTTTT. It specifies CASSPGPGETGELFF.

V usage is TRBV9 and J usage is TRBJ2-1; maybe TRBD2 (6 bases). Trimming pared 4 bases from V and 2 bases from J, leaving 16 bases between. Germline CDR1 reads SGDLS; CDR2 reads YYNGEE. The CDR3 loop spans 16 amino acids. The CDR3 region is CASSRGAGGAYNEQFF. In DNA, the CDR3 is TGTGCCAGCAGCAGAGGGGCCGGGGGAGCCTACAATGAGCAGTTCTTC.

The gene calls are TRBV25-1 and TRBJ2-1, with TRBD2 matching over 9 bases. V was clipped by 6 bases and J by 5 bases; unmatched bases: 17. The CDR3 runs to 18 residues. Per germline, CDR1 MGHDK and CDR2 SYGVNS. The CDR3 sequence: CASSLAPALAGVDNEQFF. CDR3 in DNA: TGTGCCAGCAGCCTAGCCCCAGCTTTAGCGGGGGTTGACAATGAGCAGTTCTTC.

The rearrangement joins TRBV2 to TRBJ1-6; no reliable D call. V was clipped by 7 bases and J by 9 bases, with 13 bases between them. From germline, CDR1 is SNHLY and CDR2 FYNNEI. CDR3 length: 13 amino acids. The CDR3 sequence is CASKETDSSPLHF. The CDR3 DNA follows: TGTGCCAGCAAGGAAACAGATTCTTCACCCCTCCACTTT.

This sequence joins TRBV7-8 and TRBJ2-7; 9 bases match TRBD2. This CDR3 region has 15 residues. V was pared by 4 bases and J by 0 bases, with 4 bases of the junction left unmatched. Germline V gene sequence: CDR1 SGHVS, CDR2 FQNEAQ. The CDR3: CASSSSGEVSYEQYF. For the CDR3, the DNA is TGTGCCAGCAGCTCTAGCGGGGAAGTCTCCTACGAGCAGTACTTC. The entire variable domain, with the rest obtained from reference TRBV7-8 and TRBJ2-7, is as follows: GAGVSQSPRYKVAKRGQDVALRCDPISGHVSLFWYQQALGQGPEFLTYFQNEAQLDKSGLPSDRFFAERPEGSVSTLKIQRTQQEDSAVYLCASSSSGEVSYEQYFGPGTRLTVT.

This chain connects TRBV5-1 to TRBJ1-1, with 7 bases fitting TRBD1. This CDR3 has 14 amino acids. V was clipped by 2 bases and J by 4 bases; unmatched bases: 5. CDR1 and CDR2 (germline): SGHRS, YFSETQ. Written as DNA, the CDR3 is TGCGCCAGCAGCTTTGACAGGGATGTCACTGAAGCTTTCTTT. As protein: CASSFDRDVTEAFF.

J is TRBJ1-4 and V is TRBV9; 12 bases agree with TRBD1. Per the germline V gene, CDR1 is SGDLS and CDR2 is YYNGEE. Germline trimming cut 4 bases from V and 8 bases from J; bases unmatched to any gene: 15. The CDR3 runs 18 residues. CDR3 amino acids: CASSPPPGTGGVGEKLFF. The CDR3 DNA is TGTGCCAGCAGCCCTCCCCCCGGGACAGGGGGCGTAGGGGAAAAACTGTTTTTT.

The CDR3, as DNA: TGTGCCAGCAGTGAAAGGGACAGGTTGGGTGAAGCTTTCTTT. Translating it yields CASSERDRLGEAFF. J is TRBJ1-1 and V is TRBV6-1; 8 bases line up with TRBD1. CDR1 MNHNS and CDR2 SASEGT come from the germline V gene. Trimming cost V 2 bases and J 7 bases; bases outside gene matches: 6. The CDR3 contains 14 residues.

Written as DNA, the CDR3 is TGCAGCGTTGAAGACTTCGGTGATACGCAGTATTTT. This encodes CSVEDFGDTQYF. The chain has TRBV29-1 and TRBJ2-3, with no clear D. Trimming shortened V by 0 bases and J by 6 bases, and 7 bases separated the two germline ends. Germline V gene sequence: CDR1 SQVTM, CDR2 ANQGSEA. CDR3 length equals 12 residues.

The chain links TRBV6-1 to TRBJ2-2; 10 bases are a match to TRBD2. The CDR3 covers 15 residues. Losses at the gene ends were 10 bases for V and 4 bases for J; bases not matched to a gene: 9. CDR1 MNHNS and CDR2 SASEGT come from the germline V gene. CDR3 nucleotides: TGTGCCATCCCGGGGACTAGCGAGCCCACCGGGGAGCTGTTTTTT. It codes for CAIPGTSEPTGELFF.

The V call is TRBV7-9, the J call TRBJ1-5; TRBD1 matches at 8 bases. The CDR3 covers 16 residues. CDR1 is SEHNR, CDR2 FQNEAQ, per germline (reference sequence). V shed 1 base and J 8 bases; nucleotides not matched to a gene: 10. For the CDR3, the DNA is TGTGCCAGCAGCTTAGGAATCGGACAGGGAGGGGAGCCCCAGCATTTT. It is translated as CASSLGIGQGGEPQHF.

V and J are TRBV2 and TRBJ2-1; the D gene is possibly TRBD1 (6 bases). Germline values: CDR1 SNHLY, CDR2 FYNNEI. The CDR3 extends over 12 amino acids. The V end was cut by 7 bases, the J end by 7 bases, with 11 bases between. Here the CDR3 DNA reads TGTGCCAGCAATCAGGGGTGGAATGAGCAGTTCTTC. Translating gives CASNQGWNEQFF.

V gene TRBV28 combines with J gene TRBJ1-6; the D gene is possibly TRBD1 (5 bases). From germline, CDR1 is MDHEN and CDR2 SYDVKM. Trimming left V 5 bases short and J 13 bases short, with 18 bases between. The CDR3 covers 14 residues. The CDR3 reads CASSPAVEGRPLHF. The DNA for the CDR3 is TGTGCCAGCAGTCCCGCCGTGGAGGGGAGGCCCCTCCACTTT.